This T cell receptor (beta chain) was recovered during a study of post-analysis software for immune sequencing data. The overall study: The patients showed relapsing-remitting, secondary progressive and progressive-relapsing multiple sclerosis courses.

Prepared libraries of TCR beta cDNA carried unique molecular identifiers. TCRdb fed the PCR reads into MiXCR, producing one record per CDR3 protein. The table lists roughly 430,000 distinct CDR3 sequences, approximately 38% of them singletons. A word on this clonotype: The antigen remains unidentified.

In germline, CDR1 is SGHRS, CDR2 YFSETQ. V lost 2 bases, J lost 4 bases, and 13 bases lay in between. This CDR3 has 14 amino acids. Study results and caveats: With TRBV5-6, TRBV5-1 and TRBV20-1 included, roughly five TRBV segments were more frequent in patients than in controls. Same-batch samples co-clustered strongly by F measure. People with multiple sclerosis had a significantly lower normalized Chao1 diversity than controls did.

This chain links TRBV5-1 with TRBJ2-7; D remains unclear. The sequence derives from a girl aged 2-10 years with multiple sclerosis. The specimen sequenced was blood. Here the CDR3 reads CASSLGPPVYEQYF. Written as DNA, the CDR3 is TGCGCCAGCAGCTTAGGCCCCCCGGTGTACGAGCAGTACTTC.